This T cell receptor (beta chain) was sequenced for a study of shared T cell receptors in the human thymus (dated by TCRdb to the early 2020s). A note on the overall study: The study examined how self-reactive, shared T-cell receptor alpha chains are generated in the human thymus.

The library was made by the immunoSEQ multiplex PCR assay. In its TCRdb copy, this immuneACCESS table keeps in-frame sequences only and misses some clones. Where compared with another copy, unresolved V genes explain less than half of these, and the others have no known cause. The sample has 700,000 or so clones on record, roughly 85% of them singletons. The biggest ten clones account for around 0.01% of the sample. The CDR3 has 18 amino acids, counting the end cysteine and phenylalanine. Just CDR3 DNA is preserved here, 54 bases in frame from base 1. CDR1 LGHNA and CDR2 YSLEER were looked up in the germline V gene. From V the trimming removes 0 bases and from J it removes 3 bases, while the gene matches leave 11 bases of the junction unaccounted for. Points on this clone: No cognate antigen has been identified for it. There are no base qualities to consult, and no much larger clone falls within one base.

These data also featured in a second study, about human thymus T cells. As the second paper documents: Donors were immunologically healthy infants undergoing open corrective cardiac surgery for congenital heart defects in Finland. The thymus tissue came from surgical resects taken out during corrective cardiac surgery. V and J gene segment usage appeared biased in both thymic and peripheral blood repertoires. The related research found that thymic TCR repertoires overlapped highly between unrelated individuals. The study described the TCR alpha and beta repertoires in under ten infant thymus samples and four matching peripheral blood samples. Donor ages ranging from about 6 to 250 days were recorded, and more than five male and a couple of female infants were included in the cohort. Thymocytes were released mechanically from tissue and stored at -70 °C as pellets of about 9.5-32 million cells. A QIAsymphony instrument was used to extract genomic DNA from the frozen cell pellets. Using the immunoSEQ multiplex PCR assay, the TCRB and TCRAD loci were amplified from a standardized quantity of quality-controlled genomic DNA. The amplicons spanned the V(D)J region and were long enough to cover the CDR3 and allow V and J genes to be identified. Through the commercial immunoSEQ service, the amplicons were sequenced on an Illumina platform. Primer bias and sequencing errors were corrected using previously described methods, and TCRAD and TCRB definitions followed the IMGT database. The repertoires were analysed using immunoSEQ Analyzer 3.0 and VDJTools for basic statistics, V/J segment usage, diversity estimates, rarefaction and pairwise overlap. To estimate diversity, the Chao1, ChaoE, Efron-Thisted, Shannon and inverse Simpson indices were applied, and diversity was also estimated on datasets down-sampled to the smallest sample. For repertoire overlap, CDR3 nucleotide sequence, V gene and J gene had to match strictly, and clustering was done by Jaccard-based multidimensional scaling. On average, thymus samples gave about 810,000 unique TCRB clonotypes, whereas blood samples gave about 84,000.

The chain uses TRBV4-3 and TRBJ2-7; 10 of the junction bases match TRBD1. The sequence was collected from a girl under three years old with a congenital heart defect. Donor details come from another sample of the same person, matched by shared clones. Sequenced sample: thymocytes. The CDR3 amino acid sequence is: CASSQDYLRQGAGYEQYF. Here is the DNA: TGCGCCAGCAGCCAAGATTATCTTAGACAGGGGGCTGGCTACGAGCAGTACTTC.